These 2 T cell receptor beta chains were all obtained from the same sample, sequenced in a study of Graves' ophthalmopathy and Graves' hyperthyroidism. Beta-chain TCR CDR3 regions were amplified from RNA transcripts. First-round RT-PCR employed HTBI primers, with a second-round multiplex PCR after it. TCRdb reprocessed the multiplex PCR reads with MiXCR, giving one entry per CDR3 protein. The sample contains around 600,000 distinct CDR3 sequences, about 40% of which appear only once. Sample: peripheral blood. The receptor set was obtained from an adult man with Graves' ophthalmopathy.

Notes on this clonotype: The junction departs from the called germline gene at one end, perhaps through a read error. The chain couples TRBV10-3 to TRBJ1-2; possibly TRBD1 for D (5 bases). The CDR3 loop spans 16 amino acids. The germline V gene encodes CDR1 ENHRY and CDR2 SYGVKD. The CDR3 DNA reads as TGTGCCATCAGTCAAAGCTTGGACCCAGGGAATTCTGGCCACACCTTC. It encodes CAISQSLDPGNSGHTF.

This clonotype was observed many times. The V and J genes are TRBV29-1 and TRBJ1-2, with D possibly being TRBD1 (6 bases). Germline V gene sequence: CDR1 SQVTM, CDR2 ANQGSEA. The V end lost 7 bases, the J end lost 4 bases, and 16 bases lay between the germline ends. This CDR3 has 13 residues. As DNA, the CDR3 is TGCAGCGCGCAGGGACACGACACCTATGGCTACACCTTC. Its translation: CSAQGHDTYGYTF.